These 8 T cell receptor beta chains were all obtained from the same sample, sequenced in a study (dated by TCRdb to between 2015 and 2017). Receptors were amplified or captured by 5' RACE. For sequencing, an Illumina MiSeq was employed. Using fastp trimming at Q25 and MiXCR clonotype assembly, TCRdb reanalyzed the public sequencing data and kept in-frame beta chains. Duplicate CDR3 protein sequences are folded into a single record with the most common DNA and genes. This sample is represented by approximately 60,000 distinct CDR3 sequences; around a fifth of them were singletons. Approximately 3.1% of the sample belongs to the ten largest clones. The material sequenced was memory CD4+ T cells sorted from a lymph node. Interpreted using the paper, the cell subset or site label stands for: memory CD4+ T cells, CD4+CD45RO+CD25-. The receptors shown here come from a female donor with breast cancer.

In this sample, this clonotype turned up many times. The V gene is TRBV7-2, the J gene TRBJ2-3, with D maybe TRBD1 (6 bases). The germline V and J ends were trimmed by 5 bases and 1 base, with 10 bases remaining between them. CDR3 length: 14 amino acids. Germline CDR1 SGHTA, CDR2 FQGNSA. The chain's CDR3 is CASSTYRGTDTQYF. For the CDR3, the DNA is TGTGCCAGCAGCACATACAGGGGCACAGATACGCAGTATTTT.

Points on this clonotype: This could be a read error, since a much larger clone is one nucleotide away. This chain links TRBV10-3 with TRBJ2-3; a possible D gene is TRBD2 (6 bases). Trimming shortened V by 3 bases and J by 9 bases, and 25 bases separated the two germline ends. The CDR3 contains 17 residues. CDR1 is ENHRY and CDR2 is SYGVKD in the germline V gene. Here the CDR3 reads CAISEYKTQTSGETQYF. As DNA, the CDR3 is TGTGCCATCAGTGAATACAAGACCCAAACGTCGGGAGAGACGCAGTATTTT.

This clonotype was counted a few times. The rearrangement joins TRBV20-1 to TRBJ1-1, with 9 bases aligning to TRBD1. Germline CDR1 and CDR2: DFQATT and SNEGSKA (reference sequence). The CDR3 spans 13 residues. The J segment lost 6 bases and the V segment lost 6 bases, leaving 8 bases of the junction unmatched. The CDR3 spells CSATRQGGSEAFF. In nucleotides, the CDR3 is TGCAGTGCAACCCGACAGGGGGGCTCTGAAGCTTTCTTT.

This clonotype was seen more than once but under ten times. For the CDR3, the DNA is TGTGCCAGCAGCCCCGCCCCAGGGGTGAACACCGGGGAGCTGTTTTTT. Protein: CASSPAPGVNTGELFF. The chain uses TRBV5-5 and TRBJ2-2; D perhaps matches TRBD1 (6 bases). This CDR3 is built from 16 residues. CDR1 is SGHKS and CDR2 is YYEKEE in the germline V gene (reference sequence). V lost 4 bases and J 1 base, leaving 14 bases between the germline ends.

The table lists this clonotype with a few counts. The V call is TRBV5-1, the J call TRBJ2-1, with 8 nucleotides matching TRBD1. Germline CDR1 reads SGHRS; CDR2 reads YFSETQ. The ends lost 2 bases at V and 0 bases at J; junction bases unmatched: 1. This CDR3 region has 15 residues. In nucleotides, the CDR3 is TGCGCCAGCAGCTTCGGGACAGGCTCCTACAATGAGCAGTTCTTC. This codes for CASSFGTGSYNEQFF.

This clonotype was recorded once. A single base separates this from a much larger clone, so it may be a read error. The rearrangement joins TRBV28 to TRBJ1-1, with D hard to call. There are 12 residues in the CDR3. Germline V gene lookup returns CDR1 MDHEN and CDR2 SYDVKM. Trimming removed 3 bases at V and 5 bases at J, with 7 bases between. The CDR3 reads CASSLARTEAFF. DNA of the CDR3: TGTGCCAGCAGTTTGGCGAGGACTGAAGCTTTCTTT.

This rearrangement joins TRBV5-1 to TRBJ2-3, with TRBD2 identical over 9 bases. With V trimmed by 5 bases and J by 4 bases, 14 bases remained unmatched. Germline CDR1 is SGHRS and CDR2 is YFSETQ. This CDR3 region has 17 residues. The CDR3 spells CASRPVREGPLADTQYF. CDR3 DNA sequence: TGCGCCAGCAGACCGGTGCGGGAGGGCCCTCTGGCAGATACGCAGTATTTT.

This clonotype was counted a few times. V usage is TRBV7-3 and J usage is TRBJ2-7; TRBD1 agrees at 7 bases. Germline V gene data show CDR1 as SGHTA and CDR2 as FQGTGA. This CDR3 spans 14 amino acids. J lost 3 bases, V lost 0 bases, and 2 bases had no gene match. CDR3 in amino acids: CASSLTGDSYEQYF. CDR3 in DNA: TGTGCCAGCAGCTTAACGGGGGACAGCTACGAGCAGTACTTC.